The clone carrying this TCR beta chain came up many times. The antigen is undetermined. The record originates from a study of T cells in Graves' hyperthyroidism and ophthalmopathy. Whole-study findings and limits: Blood held most thyroid clonotypes expanded above 0.001 frequency. Ophthalmopathy was distinguished from stable hyperthyroidism by 13 V-J signatures.

Patients affected by ophthalmopathy presented a Clinical Activity Score of at least 3, a NOSPECS grade of at least 4, and disease duration below 3 months. Lactation, pregnancy, other autoimmune disease or uncontrolled infection led to exclusion of patients. Amplification yielded TCR beta CDR3 regions, with RNA transcripts as the source. Researchers ran a first-round RT-PCR on the TCR CDR3 using the HTBI primer set. TCRdb reanalysed the multiplex PCR reads using MiXCR and keeps one entry per CDR3 protein. Found here are some 350,000 distinct CDR3 sequences, 13% to 15% of them singletons; the top ten hold roughly a fifth. The germline CDR1 and CDR2 sequences are LGHDT and YNNKEL (reference sequence). The CDR3 contains 17 residues. Trimming stripped 0 bases from V and 4 bases from J, with 18 bases between.

Sequenced: blood. This receptor was obtained from an older woman with Graves' ophthalmopathy. The V call is TRBV3-1, the J call TRBJ2-5; tentative D call: TRBD2 (6 bases). The CDR3 region has the DNA TGTGCCAGCAGCCAAGATCTCTCGGGAGCTGGGGGAGAGACCCAGTACTTC. As protein: CASSQDLSGAGGETQYF.